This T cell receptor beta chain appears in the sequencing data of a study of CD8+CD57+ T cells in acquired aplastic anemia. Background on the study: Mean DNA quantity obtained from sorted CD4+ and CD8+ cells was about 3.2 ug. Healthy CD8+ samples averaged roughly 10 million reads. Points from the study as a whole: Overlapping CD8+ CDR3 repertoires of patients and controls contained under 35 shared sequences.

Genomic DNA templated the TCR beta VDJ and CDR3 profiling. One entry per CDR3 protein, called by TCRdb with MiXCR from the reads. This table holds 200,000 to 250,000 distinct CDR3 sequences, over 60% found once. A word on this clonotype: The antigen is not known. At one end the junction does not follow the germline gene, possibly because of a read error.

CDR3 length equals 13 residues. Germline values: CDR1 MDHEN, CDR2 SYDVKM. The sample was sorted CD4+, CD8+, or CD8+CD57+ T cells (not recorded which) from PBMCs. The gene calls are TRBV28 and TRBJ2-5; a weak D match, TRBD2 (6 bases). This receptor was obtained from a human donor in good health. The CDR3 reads CTSSIGGGETQYF. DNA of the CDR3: TGTACCAGCAGTATCGGGGGTGGGGAGACCCAGTACTTC.